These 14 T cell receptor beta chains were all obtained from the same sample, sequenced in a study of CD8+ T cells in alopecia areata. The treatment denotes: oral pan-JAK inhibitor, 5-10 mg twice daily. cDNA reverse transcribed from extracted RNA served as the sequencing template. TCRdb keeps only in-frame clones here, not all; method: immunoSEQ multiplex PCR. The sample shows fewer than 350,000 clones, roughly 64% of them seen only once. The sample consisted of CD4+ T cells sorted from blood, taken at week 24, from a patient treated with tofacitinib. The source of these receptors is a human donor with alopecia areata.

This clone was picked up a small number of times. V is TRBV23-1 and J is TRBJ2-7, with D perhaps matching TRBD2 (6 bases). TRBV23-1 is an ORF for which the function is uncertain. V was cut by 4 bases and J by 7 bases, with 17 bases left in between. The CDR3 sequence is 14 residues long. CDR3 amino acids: CASSLRGKGEEQYF. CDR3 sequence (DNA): TGCGCCAGCAGTCTTCGGGGGAAGGGTGAGGAGCAGTACTTC.

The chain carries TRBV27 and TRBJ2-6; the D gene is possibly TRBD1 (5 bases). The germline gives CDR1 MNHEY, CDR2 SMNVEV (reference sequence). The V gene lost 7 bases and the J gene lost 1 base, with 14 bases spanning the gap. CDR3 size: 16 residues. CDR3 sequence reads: CASTVRAMSGANVLTF. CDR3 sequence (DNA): TGTGCCAGCACGGTCAGGGCTATGTCTGGGGCCAACGTCCTGACTTTC.

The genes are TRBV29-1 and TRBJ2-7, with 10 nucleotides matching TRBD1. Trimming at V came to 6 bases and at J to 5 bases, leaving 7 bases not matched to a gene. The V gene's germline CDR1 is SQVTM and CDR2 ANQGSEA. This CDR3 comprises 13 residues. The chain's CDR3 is CSVAGQGSDEQYF. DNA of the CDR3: TGCAGCGTGGCGGGACAGGGGAGCGACGAGCAGTACTTC.

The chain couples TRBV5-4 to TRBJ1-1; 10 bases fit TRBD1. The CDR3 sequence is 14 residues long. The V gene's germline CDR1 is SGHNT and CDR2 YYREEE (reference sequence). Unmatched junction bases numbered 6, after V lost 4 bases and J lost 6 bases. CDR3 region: CASSIRQGAAEAFF. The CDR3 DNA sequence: TGTGCCAGCAGCATAAGACAGGGGGCGGCTGAAGCTTTCTTT.

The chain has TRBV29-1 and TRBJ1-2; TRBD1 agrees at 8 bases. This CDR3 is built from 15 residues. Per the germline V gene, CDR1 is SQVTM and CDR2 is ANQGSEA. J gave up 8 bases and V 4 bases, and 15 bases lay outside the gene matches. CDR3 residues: CSVGRRDRSTRGYTF. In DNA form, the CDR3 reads TGCAGCGTTGGGAGGAGGGACAGGAGCACGCGGGGCTACACCTTC.

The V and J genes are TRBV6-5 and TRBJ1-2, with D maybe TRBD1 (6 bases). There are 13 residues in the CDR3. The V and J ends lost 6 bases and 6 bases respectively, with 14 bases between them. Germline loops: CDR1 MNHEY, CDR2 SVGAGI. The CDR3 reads CASSPGTSDGYTF. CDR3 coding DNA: TGTGCCAGCAGCCCCGGGACAAGTGATGGCTACACCTTC.

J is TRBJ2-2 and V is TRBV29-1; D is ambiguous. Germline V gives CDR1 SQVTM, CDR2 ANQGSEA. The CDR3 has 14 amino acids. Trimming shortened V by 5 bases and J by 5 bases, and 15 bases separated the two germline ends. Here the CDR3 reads CSVTQISDTGELFF. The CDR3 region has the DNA TGCAGCGTTACCCAAATCTCCGATACCGGGGAGCTGTTTTTT.

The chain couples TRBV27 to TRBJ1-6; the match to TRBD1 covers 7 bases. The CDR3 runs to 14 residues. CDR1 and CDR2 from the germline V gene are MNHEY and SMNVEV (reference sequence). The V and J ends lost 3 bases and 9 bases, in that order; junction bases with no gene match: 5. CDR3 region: CASSLEGASSPLHF. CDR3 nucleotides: TGTGCCAGCAGTTTGGAGGGGGCGAGTTCACCCCTCCACTTT.

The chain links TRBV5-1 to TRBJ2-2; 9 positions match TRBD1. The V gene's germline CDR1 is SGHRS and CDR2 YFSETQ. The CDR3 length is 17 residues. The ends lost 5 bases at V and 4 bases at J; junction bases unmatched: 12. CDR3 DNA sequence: TGCGCCAGCAGAACCGATCCGGGACAGGGTTTCACCGGGGAGCTGTTTTTT. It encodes CASRTDPGQGFTGELFF.

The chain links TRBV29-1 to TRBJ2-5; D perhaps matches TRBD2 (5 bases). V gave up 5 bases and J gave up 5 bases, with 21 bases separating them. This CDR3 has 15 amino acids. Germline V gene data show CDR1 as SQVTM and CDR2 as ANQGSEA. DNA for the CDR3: TGCAGCGTTAGCCGGGAAGTCCTAAAGGGTGAGACCCAGTACTTC. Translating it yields CSVSREVLKGETQYF.

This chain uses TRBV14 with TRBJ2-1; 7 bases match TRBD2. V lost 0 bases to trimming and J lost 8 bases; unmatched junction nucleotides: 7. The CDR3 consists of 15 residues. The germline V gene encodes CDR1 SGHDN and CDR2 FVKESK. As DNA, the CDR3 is TGTGCCAGCAGCCAAGATTGGACTAGGAAGGATGAGCAGTTCTTC. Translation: CASSQDWTRKDEQFF.

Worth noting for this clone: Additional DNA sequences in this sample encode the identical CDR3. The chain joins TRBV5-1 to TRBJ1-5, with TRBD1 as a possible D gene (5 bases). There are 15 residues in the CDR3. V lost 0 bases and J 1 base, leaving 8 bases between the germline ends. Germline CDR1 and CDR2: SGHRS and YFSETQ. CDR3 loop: CASSLDGASNQPQHF. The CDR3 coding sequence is TGCGCCAGCAGCTTGGATGGGGCCAGCAATCAGCCCCAGCATTTT.

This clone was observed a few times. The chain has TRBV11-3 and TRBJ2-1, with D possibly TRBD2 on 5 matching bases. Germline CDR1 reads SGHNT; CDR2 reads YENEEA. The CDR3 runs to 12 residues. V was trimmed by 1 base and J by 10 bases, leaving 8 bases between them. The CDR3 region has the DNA TGTGCCAGCAGCTTAGCTGGAGGCGAGCAGTTCTTC. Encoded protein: CASSLAGGEQFF.

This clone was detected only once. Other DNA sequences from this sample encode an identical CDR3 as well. CDR3 in DNA: TGTGCCTGGAGTGTACGCGGGTTTAGCAATCAGCCCCAGCATTTT. This gives the protein CAWSVRGFSNQPQHF. The rearrangement uses TRBV30 and TRBJ1-5; D remains ambiguous. Germline V gene sequence: CDR1 GTSNPN, CDR2 SVGIG (reference sequence). Trimming shortened V by 0 bases and J by 0 bases, and 9 bases separated the two germline ends. CDR3 size: 15 residues.